Below are 27 T cell receptor beta chains sequenced from a single sample in a study of vaccination and CD4 T cells after COVID-19. The Oncomine TCR Beta short-read assay was applied to DNA of cultured CD4+ T cells. TCRdb re-called the PCR reads with MiXCR, one entry per CDR3 protein. Of 15,000 to 20,000 distinct CDR3 sequences in the sample, over 50% are singletons; the top ten hold 5.5% to 8.5%. These receptors' antigens are unknown. The treatment was: roughly 11-day PBMC culture with coronavirus spike peptide pools or control peptides (ViraFEST assay). Sequencing was performed on CD4+ T cells from blood, cultured in vitro, taken before SARS-CoV-2 vaccination. These receptors all come from a human donor who had recovered from COVID-19.

V and J are TRBV25-1 and TRBJ1-4; D is unclear. The V gene's germline CDR1 is MGHDK and CDR2 SYGVNS. Deletions cut 1 base from V and 4 bases from J, with 7 bases between. This CDR3 comprises 14 residues. The CDR3 sequence: CASSEWQLNEKLFF. Here the CDR3 DNA reads TGTGCCAGCAGTGAATGGCAGCTTAATGAAAAACTGTTTTTT.

This clonotype has just a few counts. The chain joins TRBV10-3 to TRBJ2-1, with TRBD2 matching over 9 bases. This CDR3 has 16 amino acids. Looked up from germline, CDR1 is ENHRY and CDR2 is SYGVKD. V dropped 0 bases and J dropped 10; count of bases not matched to a gene: 10. The DNA for the CDR3 is TGTGCCATCAGTGAGTCGGCTAGCGGGGAGGGCGGCGAGCAGTTCTTC. It specifies CAISESASGEGGEQFF.

The gene calls are TRBV7-2 and TRBJ2-1, with D tentatively TRBD2 (6 bases). Germline V gene sequence: CDR1 SGHTA, CDR2 FQGNSA. CDR3 length equals 12 residues. V was clipped by 5 bases and J by 12 bases, with 14 bases between them. CDR3 in DNA: TGTGCCAGCAGCCGGGGGACTCCCGGGCAGTTCTTC. Residues: CASSRGTPGQFF.

With respect to this clonotype: Germline is not matched at one junction end, which may reflect a read error. The chain uses TRBV27 and TRBJ1-3; unclear D gene. CDR3 size: 17 residues. Germline-derived CDR1 and CDR2 are MNHEY and SMNVEV (reference sequence). CDR3 DNA: TGCACCAGCAGTTTAATACCGACGGAGGGCTCTGGAAACACCATATATTTT. This sequence encodes CTSSLIPTEGSGNTIYF.

This clonotype was counted between two and nine times. V gene TRBV7-3 combines with J gene TRBJ1-3; D unresolved. V was trimmed by 5 bases and J by 2 bases, leaving 7 bases between them. The CDR3 is made up of 13 amino acids. CDR1 is SGHTA, CDR2 FQGTGA, per germline. The CDR3 DNA reads TGTGCCAGCAGCCCCCAACCTGGAAACACCATATATTTT. Translated, it gives CASSPQPGNTIYF.

The chain employs TRBV6-1 and TRBJ1-1; no reliable D call. CDR3 size: 14 residues. Deletions cut 4 bases from V and 4 bases from J, with 13 bases between. The germline gives CDR1 MNHNS, CDR2 SASEGT. Here the CDR3 DNA reads TGTGCCAGCAGTGGACGGCCACGGGGCACTGAAGCTTTCTTT. Protein sequence: CASSGRPRGTEAFF.

Here the CDR3 reads CATSDRASTDTQYF. CDR3 nucleotides: TGTGCCACCAGTGATCGGGCCAGCACAGATACGCAGTATTTT. This chain uses TRBV24-1 with TRBJ2-3; unclear D gene. The germline V gene has CDR1 KGHDR and CDR2 SFDVKD. CDR3 length equals 14 residues. Trimming left V 3 bases short and J 0 bases short, with 6 bases between.

The V and J genes are TRBV28 and TRBJ2-5; 8 nucleotides line up with TRBD1. CDR1 is MDHEN and CDR2 is SYDVKM in the germline V gene. The CDR3 has 16 amino acids. V shed 7 bases and J 3 bases; nucleotides not matched to a gene: 13. The CDR3 DNA sequence: TGTGCCAGCACTCCTCCCCCAGGGGGCGGGGAAGAGACCCAGTACTTC. Translation gives CASTPPPGGGEETQYF.

The chain is built from TRBV12-3 or TRBV12-4 and TRBJ1-3, with D possibly matching TRBD1 (5 bases). The ends were cut back, 7 bases at V and 2 bases at J, with 12 bases in the middle. CDR3 length: 14 amino acids. The CDR3, as DNA: TGTGCCAGCACCCAACCCAGGGCTGGAAACACCATATATTTT. Its protein is CASTQPRAGNTIYF.

This clonotype was counted only a few times. J is TRBJ2-7 and V is TRBV12-3 or TRBV12-4, with 11 bases matching TRBD2. This CDR3 contains 14 residues. The V segment lost 2 bases and the J segment 9 bases; nucleotides outside the gene matches: 6. CDR3 in DNA: TGTGCCAGCAGTTTAATAGCGGGAGGGAGTGGGCAGTACTTC. Amino acids: CASSLIAGGSGQYF.

The rearrangement joins TRBV7-2 to TRBJ2-1; D is possibly TRBD1 (7 bases). CDR1 is SGHTA and CDR2 is FQGNSA in the germline V gene. The CDR3 is 16 residues long. Deletions cut 5 bases from V and 5 bases from J, with 19 bases between. CDR3: CASSARQGGADNEQFF. The CDR3 DNA is TGTGCCAGCAGCGCAAGACAGGGAGGAGCGGACAATGAGCAGTTCTTC.

The CDR3 DNA is TGCAGTGCTAGGGGCCTCCGGGGCGGGAGCTCCTACAATGAGCAGTTCTTC. Protein product: CSARGLRGGSSYNEQFF. The J gene is TRBJ2-1, the V gene TRBV20-1, with TRBD2 matching 7 bases. From germline, CDR1 is DFQATT and CDR2 SNEGSKA (reference sequence). Trimming took 3 bases from V and 0 from J; bases not matched to a gene: 11. The CDR3 spans 17 residues.

V usage is TRBV12-3 or TRBV12-4 and J usage is TRBJ2-7; D is possibly TRBD2 (7 bases). The V end was cut by 8 bases, the J end by 2 bases, with 10 bases between. This CDR3 is built from 12 residues. The CDR3 region has the DNA TGTGCCAGCGAGGGGGGGGCCTACGAGCAGTACTTC. It translates to CASEGGAYEQYF.

The chain is built from TRBV28 and TRBJ1-6; D unclear. This CDR3 has 14 amino acids. Trimming removed 8 bases at V and 6 bases at J, with 14 bases between. Germline assignment: CDR1 MDHEN and CDR2 SYDVKM. The CDR3 loop reads CASHLSLSNSPLHF. The CDR3, as DNA: TGTGCCAGCCATCTCAGTCTATCTAATTCACCCCTCCACTTT.

There are a few counts of this clonotype. The gene calls are TRBV20-1 and TRBJ2-7, with D perhaps TRBD2 (5 bases). This CDR3 has 13 amino acids. Trimming took 3 bases from V and 2 from J, leaving 11 bases between them. CDR1 is DFQATT, CDR2 SNEGSKA, per germline (reference sequence). DNA of the CDR3: TGCAGTGCTAGGGAGGCTAGACCCTACGAGCAGTACTTC. Amino acid sequence: CSAREARPYEQYF.

V is TRBV5-4 and J is TRBJ2-3; D remains unclear. V lost 5 bases, J lost 5 bases, and 15 bases lay in between. This CDR3 region has 14 residues. Germline lookup yields CDR1 SGHNT and CDR2 YYREEE (reference sequence). CDR3 coding DNA: TGTGCCAGCAGAATCGATAAAAGTGGAGATACGCAGTATTTT. Its translation: CASRIDKSGDTQYF.

The chain is built from TRBV20-1 and TRBJ2-7; D is unclear. This CDR3 comprises 15 residues. Germline V lookup: CDR1 DFQATT, CDR2 SNEGSKA (reference sequence). V was shortened by 1 base and J by 3 bases, with 16 bases between the two germline ends. Here the CDR3 DNA reads TGCAGTGCTAGAGTCGGATTTTTACCTGACTACGAGCAGTACTTC. It specifies CSARVGFLPDYEQYF.

The rearrangement links TRBV9 to TRBJ2-2; 7 bases are shared with TRBD2. The germline gives CDR1 SGDLS, CDR2 YYNGEE. The CDR3 extends over 16 amino acids. V was pared by 0 bases and J by 0 bases, with 2 bases of the junction left unmatched. This CDR3 is CASSVGGLSNTGELFF. In nucleotides, the CDR3 is TGTGCCAGCAGCGTAGGGGGACTATCGAACACCGGGGAGCTGTTTTTT.

The chain has TRBV28 and TRBJ2-4; D remains ambiguous. CDR1 MDHEN and CDR2 SYDVKM come from the germline V gene. The germline V and J ends were trimmed by 6 bases and 0 bases, with 9 bases remaining between them. This CDR3 comprises 14 residues. This CDR3 is CASSPRVAKNIQYF. CDR3 bases: TGTGCCAGCAGCCCCCGGGTAGCCAAAAACATTCAGTACTTC.

CDR3 nucleotide sequence: TGCGCCAGCAGCCAAGCTCTTCGAAGGTCTTATGGCTACACCTTC. Amino acids: CASSQALRRSYGYTF. The rearrangement uses TRBV4-1 and TRBJ1-2; D gene uncertain. The CDR3 has 15 amino acids. V dropped 1 base and J dropped 5 bases, with 14 bases sitting between them. Germline V lookup: CDR1 MGHRA, CDR2 YSYEKL.

V gene TRBV6-1 combines with J gene TRBJ1-1; D call uncertain. In germline, CDR1 is MNHNS, CDR2 SASEGT. This CDR3 region has 13 residues. V gave up 5 bases and J gave up 0 bases, with 7 bases separating them. CDR3 loop: CASSLTMNTEAFF. CDR3 nucleotides: TGTGCCAGCAGTCTAACAATGAACACTGAAGCTTTCTTT.

This chain uses TRBV20-1 with TRBJ2-7; D is ambiguous. V dropped 3 bases and J dropped 6 bases, with 21 bases sitting between them. Germline CDR1 DFQATT, CDR2 SNEGSKA (reference sequence). This CDR3 comprises 15 residues. In nucleotides, the CDR3 is TGCAGTGCTAGCCCCTTTAACCCACAGAGGAGCGAGCAGTACTTC. It specifies CSASPFNPQRSEQYF.

The V gene is TRBV6-1, the J gene TRBJ2-7, with D possibly being TRBD1 or TRBD2 (5 bases each). The germline V and J ends were trimmed by 1 base and 2 bases, with 12 bases remaining between them. There are 15 residues in the CDR3. The V gene's germline CDR1 is MNHNS and CDR2 SASEGT. CDR3 loop: CASSEEGTSPYEQYF. DNA of the CDR3: TGTGCCAGCAGTGAAGAAGGGACGTCACCCTACGAGCAGTACTTC.

Only a few counts were recorded for this clonotype. The CDR3: CASSRSGTLYGYTF. In nucleotides, the CDR3 is TGCGCCAGCAGCCGGTCTGGGACACTGTATGGCTACACCTTC. The rearrangement links TRBV4-1 to TRBJ1-2; TRBD1 is a possible D gene (6 bases). Looked up from germline, CDR1 is MGHRA and CDR2 is YSYEKL. This CDR3 spans 14 amino acids. Deletions cut 4 bases from V and 5 bases from J, with 14 bases between.

This clonotype was detected only once. The chain recombines TRBV5-1 with TRBJ2-7; tentatively, D is TRBD1 (5 bases). Looked up from germline, CDR1 is SGHRS and CDR2 is YFSETQ. The CDR3 loop spans 14 amino acids. The V and J ends lost 2 bases and 4 bases respectively, with 13 bases between them. Here the CDR3 DNA reads TGCGCCAGCAGCTTCGAAGGGGCTCGATACGAGCAGTACTTC. Its protein is CASSFEGARYEQYF.

CDR3 nucleotides: TGTGCCAGCACCTCTCAGAGGGGGAACACTGAAGCTTTCTTT. Translation gives CASTSQRGNTEAFF. The chain carries TRBV28 and TRBJ1-1, with a tentative D call TRBD1 (5 bases). Germline CDR1 and CDR2: MDHEN and SYDVKM. This CDR3 has 14 residues. V was trimmed by 7 bases and J by 1 base, leaving 13 bases between them.

This clonotype was seen a few times. This chain links TRBV10-3 with TRBJ1-6; weak D call: TRBD1 (6 bases). The CDR3 covers 16 residues. The germline V gene has CDR1 ENHRY and CDR2 SYGVKD. The germline V and J ends were trimmed by 4 bases and 6 bases, with 16 bases remaining between them. CDR3 sequence: CAISVNRDGGNSPLHF. The CDR3 nucleotides are TGTGCCATCAGTGTCAACAGGGACGGCGGTAATTCACCCCTCCACTTT.